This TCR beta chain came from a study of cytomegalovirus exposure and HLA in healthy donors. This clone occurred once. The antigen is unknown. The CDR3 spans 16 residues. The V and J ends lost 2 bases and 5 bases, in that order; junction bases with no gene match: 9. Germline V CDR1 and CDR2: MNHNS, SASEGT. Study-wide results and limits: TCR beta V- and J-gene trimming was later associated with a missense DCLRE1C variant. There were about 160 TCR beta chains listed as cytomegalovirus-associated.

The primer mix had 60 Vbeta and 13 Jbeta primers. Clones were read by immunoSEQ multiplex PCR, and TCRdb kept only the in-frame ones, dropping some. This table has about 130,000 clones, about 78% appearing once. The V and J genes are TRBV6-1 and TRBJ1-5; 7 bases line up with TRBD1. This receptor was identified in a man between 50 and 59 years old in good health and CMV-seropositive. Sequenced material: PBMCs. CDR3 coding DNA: TGTGCCAGCAGTGAAAGCGCGGGACAGAGATATCAGCCCCAGCATTTT. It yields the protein CASSESAGQRYQPQHF.